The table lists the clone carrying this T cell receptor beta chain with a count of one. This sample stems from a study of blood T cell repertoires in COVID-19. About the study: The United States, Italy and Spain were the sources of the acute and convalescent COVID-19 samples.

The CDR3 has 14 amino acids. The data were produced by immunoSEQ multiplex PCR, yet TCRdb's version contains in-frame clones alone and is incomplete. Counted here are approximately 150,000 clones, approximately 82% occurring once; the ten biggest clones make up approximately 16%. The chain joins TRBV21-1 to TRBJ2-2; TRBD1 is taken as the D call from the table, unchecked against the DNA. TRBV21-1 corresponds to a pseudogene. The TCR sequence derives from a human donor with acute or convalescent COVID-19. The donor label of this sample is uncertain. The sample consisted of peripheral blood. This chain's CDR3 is CASRGRGCGGELFF. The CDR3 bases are TGTGCCAGCAGGGGTAGGGGGTGTGGCGGGGAGCTGTTTTTT.